Listed here are 28 T cell receptor beta chains from one sample, sequenced in a study of T cells after yellow fever vaccination. TCRdb reprocessed the 5' RACE reads with MiXCR, giving one entry per CDR3 protein. The sample shows about 200,000 distinct CDR3 sequences, more than 3% of them seen only once. The sample was CD4+ T cells sorted from PBMCs, taken 10 days after the yellow fever booster vaccination. Every receptor here comes from a man between 18 and 29 years old who received the YFV17D yellow fever vaccine.

The chain combines TRBV7-3 with TRBJ1-1; perhaps TRBD1 as D (5 bases). Between the trimmed V and J ends, which lost 5 bases and 3 bases, there was a span of 10 bases. The CDR3 is 13 amino acids. CDR1 and CDR2 from the germline V gene are SGHTA and FQGTGA. CDR3 in amino acids: CASSTQTDTEAFF. The DNA of the CDR3 is TGTGCCAGCAGCACTCAGACAGACACTGAAGCTTTCTTT.

The chain carries TRBV5-5 and TRBJ2-3; D uncertain. Trimming removed 4 bases at V and 0 bases at J, with 9 bases between. Per germline, CDR1 SGHKS and CDR2 YYEKEE (reference sequence). The CDR3 covers 14 residues. Here the CDR3 reads CASSIDFSTDTQYF. DNA for the CDR3: TGTGCCAGCAGCATAGACTTTAGCACAGATACGCAGTATTTT. Supplemented by reference TRBV5-5 and TRBJ2-3, the full variable domain reads DAGVTQSPTHLIKTRGQQVTLRCSPISGHKSVSWYQQVLGQGPQFIFQYYEKEERGRGNFPDRFSARQFPNYSSELNVNALLLGDSALYLCASSIDFSTDTQYFGPGTRLTVL.

Ten or more counts support this clonotype. The rearrangement joins TRBV20-1 to TRBJ2-5, with TRBD2 identical over 8 bases. There are 13 residues in the CDR3. V dropped 5 bases and J dropped 3; count of bases not matched to a gene: 5. Germline-derived CDR1 and CDR2 are DFQATT and SNEGSKA (reference sequence). The CDR3 region is CSAPRGAEETQYF. The DNA of the CDR3 is TGCAGTGCTCCGCGGGGGGCTGAAGAGACCCAGTACTTC.

This chain joins TRBV19 and TRBJ2-3, with TRBD1 matching over 9 bases. The CDR3 runs to 12 residues. V shed 8 bases and J 4 bases; nucleotides not matched to a gene: 1. CDR1 is LNHDA, CDR2 SQIVND, per germline (reference sequence). CDR3 sequence: CASGTGPDTQYF. The CDR3 nucleotides read TGTGCCAGTGGGACAGGGCCAGATACGCAGTATTTT.

V and J are TRBV5-1 and TRBJ2-7; D unclear. The germline V and J ends were trimmed by 0 bases and 2 bases, with 3 bases remaining between them. This CDR3 is built from 12 residues. Germline CDR1 is SGHRS and CDR2 is YFSETQ. CDR3 DNA: TGCGCCAGCAGCTTGGAAGCCTACGAGCAGTACTTC. This translates into CASSLEAYEQYF.

CDR3 DNA sequence: TGTGCCAGCTCACCCCCGTCCGGGGCCCCAACCAACACTGAAGCTTTCTTT. Amino acid sequence: CASSPPSGAPTNTEAFF. V is TRBV18 and J is TRBJ1-1; TRBD1 is a possible D gene (5 bases). V shed 3 bases and J shed 2 bases, with 19 bases lying between them. CDR3 length: 17 residues. Germline CDR1 KGHSH, CDR2 LQKENI.

Many counts were recorded for this clonotype. This chain links TRBV12-3 or TRBV12-4 with TRBJ2-2; D not certain. This CDR3 has 12 residues. The germline V and J ends were trimmed by 3 bases and 6 bases, with 5 bases remaining between them. The CDR3 spells CASSFYPGELFF. The DNA of the CDR3 is TGTGCCAGCAGTTTTTATCCCGGGGAGCTGTTTTTT.

This clonotype was seen a handful of times. The chain couples TRBV20-1 to TRBJ2-2; 8 bases line up with TRBD1. CDR3 length: 14 residues. The J segment lost 6 bases and the V segment lost 6 bases, leaving 9 bases of the junction unmatched. Per germline, CDR1 DFQATT and CDR2 SNEGSKA (reference sequence). CDR3 bases: TGCAGTGCGTACGACTCAGGGGGCGCCGGGGAGCTGTTTTTT. Translation: CSAYDSGGAGELFF.

The chain recombines TRBV20-1 with TRBJ2-5; 11 nucleotides match TRBD2. The germline V gene has CDR1 DFQATT and CDR2 SNEGSKA (reference sequence). The ends lost 6 bases at V and 1 base at J; junction bases unmatched: 4. The CDR3 is 14 residues long. The CDR3 loop is CSARLAGPQETQYF. For the CDR3, the DNA is TGCAGTGCCCGACTAGCGGGGCCCCAAGAGACCCAGTACTTC.

V usage is TRBV6-5 and J usage is TRBJ2-7; TRBD1 is a possible D gene (6 bases). Germline-derived CDR1 and CDR2 are MNHEY and SVGAGI. This CDR3 comprises 14 residues. The V and J ends lost 5 bases and 6 bases respectively, with 17 bases between them. In nucleotides, the CDR3 is TGTGCCAGCAGTCGGAGACCAGGGGAAAGCGAGCAGTACTTC. Its translation: CASSRRPGESEQYF.

This clonotype was seen more than once but under ten times. The chain is built from TRBV7-2 and TRBJ2-5; TRBD1 matches at 9 bases. The CDR3 extends over 15 amino acids. Trimming at V came to 3 bases and at J to 5 bases, leaving 7 bases not matched to a gene. Germline values: CDR1 SGHTA, CDR2 FQGNSA. The CDR3 sequence is CASSFLGQGLETQYF. In DNA form, the CDR3 reads TGTGCCAGCAGCTTCTTAGGACAGGGGCTGGAGACCCAGTACTTC.

The chain links TRBV7-2 to TRBJ1-6, with D possibly TRBD1 on 6 matching bases. CDR3 size: 13 residues. V was pared by 3 bases and J by 14 bases, with 14 bases between. Germline V gene lookup returns CDR1 SGHTA and CDR2 FQGNSA. The CDR3 protein is CASSLRRQDTLHF. DNA for the CDR3: TGTGCCAGCAGCTTGCGTCGACAGGACACCCTCCACTTT.

The sample holds a few counts of this clonotype. The chain joins TRBV20-1 to TRBJ1-5, with a weak D call TRBD1 (5 bases). The CDR3 totals 11 residues. In germline, CDR1 is DFQATT, CDR2 SNEGSKA (reference sequence). In DNA, the CDR3 is TGCAGCTCAGGGTTACGACAGCCCCAGCATTTT. Residues: CSSGLRQPQHF.

V is TRBV6-5 and J is TRBJ1-5, with a possible D match to TRBD1 (6 bases). Trimming removed 11 bases from V and 0 bases from J, with 20 bases in between. Germline CDR1 is MNHEY and CDR2 is SVGAGI. The CDR3 contains 16 residues. CDR3 nucleotide sequence: TGTGCCGGGCCGAGGAGGGGGGTGGATAGCAATCAGCCCCAGCATTTT. It specifies CAGPRRGVDSNQPQHF.

The chain employs TRBV24-1 and TRBJ2-5, with 11 positions matching TRBD1. J was trimmed by 0 bases and V by 4 bases; bases with no gene match: 6. CDR1 is KGHDR, CDR2 SFDVKD, per germline. The CDR3 has 17 residues. Here the CDR3 DNA reads TGTGCCACCAGTGACCTAGGACAGGGGGCGAACCAAGAGACCCAGTACTTC. Its translation is CATSDLGQGANQETQYF.

In this sample, this clonotype turned up many times. The chain couples TRBV19 to TRBJ2-7, with D maybe TRBD2 (5 bases). Germline V gives CDR1 LNHDA, CDR2 SQIVND (reference sequence). V lost 3 bases and J 6 bases, leaving 15 bases between the germline ends. The CDR3 is made up of 14 amino acids. The CDR3 region has the DNA TGTGCCAGTAGTATCGTTTTCCCCGAGGGCGAGCAGTACTTC. Protein: CASSIVFPEGEQYF.

The chain joins TRBV3-1 to TRBJ2-1; 8 bases are shared with TRBD1. V lost 3 bases and J lost 7; bases outside the gene matches: 8. Germline CDR1 and CDR2: LGHDT and YNNKEL (reference sequence). This CDR3 spans 15 amino acids. The CDR3 nucleotides are TGTGCCAGCAGCCAGAGGCAGGGGGCGCAAAATGAGCAGTTCTTC. Residues: CASSQRQGAQNEQFF.

This clonotype was seen a few times. The V gene is TRBV10-2, the J gene TRBJ1-2, with 7 bases that match TRBD1. The V gene end was trimmed by 5 bases and the J gene end by 3 bases; junction bases not matched to a gene: 6. The CDR3 totals 14 residues. Germline V gene data show CDR1 as WSHSY and CDR2 as SAAADI. CDR3 region: CASSFADRDYGYTF. The CDR3 nucleotides are TGCGCCAGCAGTTTTGCCGACAGGGACTATGGCTACACCTTC.

This clonotype was observed a handful of times. This chain links TRBV28 with TRBJ1-5, with TRBD1 matching over 7 bases. V lost 9 bases, J lost 5 bases, and 7 bases stayed unmatched. Germline CDR1 reads MDHEN; CDR2 reads SYDVKM. The CDR3 is 13 amino acids. CDR3 loop: CASRGTVDQPQHF. The CDR3 nucleotides read TGTGCCAGTCGGGGGACAGTTGATCAGCCCCAGCATTTT.

This clonotype was recorded many times. The chain links TRBV20-1 to TRBJ2-1; D possibly uses TRBD1 or TRBD2 (5 bases each). There are 13 residues in the CDR3. Trimming stripped 6 bases from V and 8 bases from J, with 17 bases between. CDR1 DFQATT and CDR2 SNEGSKA come from the germline V gene (reference sequence). CDR3 nucleotide sequence: TGCAGTGCCACCCCTCGGGGACGGGATGAGCAGTTCTTC. Residues: CSATPRGRDEQFF.

This clonotype was detected ten times or more. This rearrangement joins TRBV12-3 or TRBV12-4 to TRBJ1-2, with TRBD1 identical over 8 bases. V was clipped by 3 bases and J by 4 bases; unmatched bases: 7. This CDR3 spans 15 amino acids. The CDR3 sequence is CASSFLDRVVYGYTF. CDR3 in DNA: TGTGCCAGCAGTTTTTTGGACAGGGTCGTCTATGGCTACACCTTC.

This clonotype was picked up many times. CDR3 nucleotides: TGTGCCAGCAGCTTAGTAGGACTTGTAGGGGCTGAAGCTTTCTTT. Protein sequence: CASSLVGLVGAEAFF. The rearrangement joins TRBV7-2 to TRBJ1-1, with D perhaps matching TRBD1 (5 bases). Looked up from germline, CDR1 is SGHTA and CDR2 is FQGNSA. The CDR3 length is 15 residues. Trimming removed 1 base from V and 6 bases from J, with 15 bases in between.

Ten or more counts support this clonotype. The rearrangement uses TRBV7-2 and TRBJ1-1; D is unclear. The CDR3 contains 11 residues. V lost 3 bases and J lost 3, with 2 bases in between. Germline V gene lookup returns CDR1 SGHTA and CDR2 FQGNSA. CDR3 DNA: TGTGCCAGCAGCTTTTACACTGAAGCTTTCTTT. Translating it yields CASSFYTEAFF.

V and J are TRBV5-1 and TRBJ2-1, with 8 nucleotides matching TRBD2. This CDR3 comprises 15 residues. The V gene's germline CDR1 is SGHRS and CDR2 YFSETQ. Losses at the gene ends were 1 base for V and 4 bases for J; bases not matched to a gene: 4. The CDR3 nucleotides read TGCGCCAGCAGCTTGCGGGGGGGATGGTACAATGAGCAGTTCTTC. Translation: CASSLRGGWYNEQFF.

The V gene is TRBV2, the J gene TRBJ2-7; D gene unclear. Between the trimmed V and J ends, which lost 6 bases and 2 bases, there was a span of 11 bases. This CDR3 region has 13 residues. Germline lookup yields CDR1 SNHLY and CDR2 FYNNEI. The DNA for the CDR3 is TGTGCCAGCAGCGAACTTACAACCTACGAGCAGTACTTC. Protein sequence: CASSELTTYEQYF.

A note on this clonotype: Just one base apart from a much larger clone, this may be a read error. V usage is TRBV24-1 and J usage is TRBJ2-5; D gene ambiguous. CDR1 and CDR2 (germline): KGHDR, SFDVKD. V lost 0 bases, J lost 5 bases, and 9 bases lay in between. The CDR3 extends over 14 amino acids. As DNA, the CDR3 is TGTGCCACCAGTGATTTGGGCCGTGACGAGACCCAGTACTTC. This encodes CATSDLGRDETQYF.

This clonotype was detected only a few times. The chain joins TRBV5-6 to TRBJ2-3; the D is unclear. Germline V gene data show CDR1 as SGHDT and CDR2 as YYEEEE. V lost 3 bases, J lost 8 bases, and 13 bases lay in between. The CDR3 contains 13 residues. CDR3 sequence (DNA): TGTGCCAGCAGCTCTTTCCTGGGTGGTACGCAGTATTTT. It specifies CASSSFLGGTQYF. The full variable domain, its missing parts supplied by reference TRBV5-6 and TRBJ2-3, is DAGVTQSPTHLIKTRGQQVTLRCSPKSGHDTVSWYQQALGQGPQFIFQYYEEEERQRGNFPDRFSGHQFPNYSSELNVNALLLGDSALYLCASSSFLGGTQYFGPGTRLTVL.

This chain joins TRBV5-1 and TRBJ2-3; TRBD2 aligns across 8 bases. The germline V gene encodes CDR1 SGHRS and CDR2 YFSETQ. V shed 6 bases, J shed 0 bases, and the junction held 6 bases outside the gene matches. This CDR3 contains 15 residues. The CDR3 DNA reads as TGCGCCAGCAAGGCGCGGGGGGAGAGCACAGATACGCAGTATTTT. It is translated as CASKARGESTDTQYF.